Listed below are T cell receptor beta chains from one sample, sequenced in a study of cytomegalovirus exposure and HLA in healthy donors. Clones were sequenced by immunoSEQ multiplex PCR, and TCRdb holds only the in-frame ones, with some missing. Among 150,000 to 180,000 clones listed, roughly 77% were seen once. The sequencing input was PBMCs. The receptors originated from a man aged 25 to 40 in good health and CMV-seropositive. CDR3s include the opening cysteine and the closing phenylalanine or tryptophan. A D gene is named only where the DNA matches it firmly. Clone size appears in some rows only: once, few, many, or a class for an expanded clone.

CDR3 DNA: TGTGCCTGGAGTGTTACGGGGATGGACACTGAAGCTTTCTTT
CDR3 protein: CAWSVTGMDTEAFF
J gene: TRBJ1-1
clone size: -
V gene: TRBV30
D gene: -

CDR3 DNA: TGCGCCAGCAGTGCCGGGACATACTATGGCTACACCTTC
CDR3 protein: CASSAGTYYGYTF
J gene: TRBJ1-2
clone size: -
V gene: TRBV10-1
D gene: -

CDR3 DNA: TGTGCCAGCAGGCCTGGGACAGGGGCATTCTACGAGCAGTACTTC
CDR3 protein: CASRPGTGAFYEQYF
J gene: TRBJ2-7
clone size: -
V gene: TRBV6-5
D gene: TRBD1

CDR3 DNA: TGTGCCAGCAGCGTAGGAGGAGGGGATCAGCCCCAGCATTTT
CDR3 protein: CASSVGGGDQPQHF
J gene: TRBJ1-5
clone size: -
V gene: TRBV9
D gene: -

CDR3 DNA: TGTGCCAGCAGCTTGATCGGGAGAGTGAGGACTGAAGCTTTCTTT
CDR3 protein: CASSLIGRVRTEAFF
J gene: TRBJ1-1
clone size: -
V gene: TRBV5-4
D gene: -

CDR3 DNA: TGTGCCAGCAGTTACTCGGCAGACCCTAGGACCATATATTTT
CDR3 protein: CASSYSADPRTIYF
J gene: TRBJ1-3
clone size: -
V gene: TRBV6-5
D gene: -

CDR3 DNA: TGTGCCAGCAGTTTATGGCCACCAAGTCATACGCAGTATTTT
CDR3 protein: CASSLWPPSHTQYF
J gene: TRBJ2-3
clone size: -
V gene: TRBV27
D gene: -

CDR3 DNA: TGTGCCATCAGTGAACCAGGGGAAATGAGGGACGAGCAGTACTTC
CDR3 protein: CAISEPGEMRDEQYF
J gene: TRBJ2-7
clone size: once
V gene: TRBV10-3
D gene: -

CDR3 DNA: TGTGCCAGTAGTGTGGGACAGGACACCGGGGAGCTGTTTTTT
CDR3 protein: CASSVGQDTGELFF
J gene: TRBJ2-2
clone size: -
V gene: TRBV19
D gene: TRBD1

CDR3 DNA: TGTGCCAGCAGTGAAGACTTTAGCGGGCATTCTTTATACCAAGAGACCCAGTACTTC
CDR3 protein: CASSEDFSGHSLYQETQYF
J gene: TRBJ2-5
clone size: -
V gene: TRBV6-1
D gene: TRBD2

CDR3 DNA: TGCGCCAGCAGCGAGAGACAGGGCCCCAGCGCCTTC
CDR3 protein: CASSERQGPSAF
J gene: TRBJ1-2
clone size: -
V gene: TRBV5-1
D gene: TRBD1

CDR3 DNA: TGTGCCACCAGCAGGCCGGGACAGGGAACCGAGCAGTACTTC
CDR3 protein: CATSRPGQGTEQYF
J gene: TRBJ2-7
clone size: -
V gene: TRBV15
D gene: TRBD1

CDR3 DNA: TGTGCCAGCAGGCCTGCCGGACTAGCGGAGACAGATACGCAGTATTTT
CDR3 protein: CASRPAGLAETDTQYF
J gene: TRBJ2-3
clone size: few
V gene: TRBV27
D gene: TRBD2

CDR3 DNA: TGTGCCAGCAGTTGGAGCGGGGGGATCCATGAGCAGTTCTTC
CDR3 protein: CASSWSGGIHEQFF
J gene: TRBJ2-1
clone size: few
V gene: TRBV11-1
D gene: TRBD2

CDR3 DNA: TGTGCCAGCAGTTTAACATACAAAAGCTCCTACAATGAGCAGTTCTTC
CDR3 protein: CASSLTYKSSYNEQFF
J gene: TRBJ2-1
clone size: -
V gene: TRBV27
D gene: -

CDR3 DNA: TGCAGCGTTGAAAAGGGGGCGGGTGAAAAACTGTTTTTT
CDR3 protein: CSVEKGAGEKLFF
J gene: TRBJ1-4
clone size: -
V gene: TRBV29-1
D gene: TRBD1

CDR3 DNA: TGTGCCACCGGCGGGGGAGGCCGTAACTCTGGGGCCAACGTCCTGACTTTC
CDR3 protein: CATGGGGRNSGANVLTF
J gene: TRBJ2-6
clone size: -
V gene: TRBV28
D gene: TRBD2

CDR3 DNA: TGTGCCTGGAGCACAAGTAACACTGAAGCTTTCTTT
CDR3 protein: CAWSTSNTEAFF
J gene: TRBJ1-1
clone size: -
V gene: TRBV30
D gene: -

CDR3 DNA: TGTGCCAGCAGTTACGAGACCTATAATTCACCCCTCCACTTT
CDR3 protein: CASSYETYNSPLHF
J gene: TRBJ1-6
clone size: -
V gene: TRBV6-5
D gene: -

CDR3 DNA: TGTGCCAGCAGCTTGACAGGGATTGAGGGCAATCAGCCCCAGCATTTT
CDR3 protein: CASSLTGIEGNQPQHF
J gene: TRBJ1-5
clone size: -
V gene: TRBV5-5
D gene: -

CDR3 DNA: TGTGCCAGCAGCCTAGCGGGGGGACCCTACGAGCAGTACTTC
CDR3 protein: CASSLAGGPYEQYF
J gene: TRBJ2-7
clone size: -
V gene: TRBV7-2
D gene: TRBD2

CDR3 DNA: TGCGCCAGCAGCCGGGGACAGGAACCTTCACCCCTCCACTTT
CDR3 protein: CASSRGQEPSPLHF
J gene: TRBJ1-6
clone size: -
V gene: TRBV5-1
D gene: TRBD1

CDR3 DNA: TGTGCCAGCAGTGCACAGGTTAGGTCTGGCACAGATACGCAGTATTTT
CDR3 protein: CASSAQVRSGTDTQYF
J gene: TRBJ2-3
clone size: -
V gene: TRBV6-1
D gene: -

CDR3 DNA: TGTGCCAGCAGCTTGGGTGCAGGGTACAATTCACCCCTCCACTTT
CDR3 protein: CASSLGAGYNSPLHF
J gene: TRBJ1-6
clone size: -
V gene: TRBV5-6
D gene: -

CDR3 DNA: TGTGCCATATCATGGGGGGAGGGCTATACAGATACGCAGTATTTT
CDR3 protein: CAISWGEGYTDTQYF
J gene: TRBJ2-3
clone size: -
V gene: TRBV10-3
D gene: TRBD2

CDR3 DNA: TGTGCCAGCAGCTTACAGAGCGGGGGTGGCACAGATACGCAGTATTTT
CDR3 protein: CASSLQSGGGTDTQYF
J gene: TRBJ2-3
clone size: -
V gene: TRBV7-6
D gene: TRBD2

CDR3 DNA: TGTGCCACCAGCAGAGGGCAGGGGCATGGCTACACCTTC
CDR3 protein: CATSRGQGHGYTF
J gene: TRBJ1-2
clone size: -
V gene: TRBV15
D gene: -

CDR3 DNA: TGTGCCAGCAGCCCCGGGGGGAGCTCCTACGAGCAGTACTTC
CDR3 protein: CASSPGGSSYEQYF
J gene: TRBJ2-7
clone size: -
V gene: TRBV7-8
D gene: TRBD2

CDR3 DNA: TGTGCCAGCTCACCCGCTCGAGGCCCGCGAGATGAAAAACTGTTTTTT
CDR3 protein: CASSPARGPRDEKLFF
J gene: TRBJ1-4
clone size: -
V gene: TRBV18
D gene: -

CDR3 DNA: TGTGCCAGTACCTCGGGAGTTAACTATGGCTACACCTTC
CDR3 protein: CASTSGVNYGYTF
J gene: TRBJ1-2
clone size: -
V gene: TRBV19
D gene: -

CDR3 DNA: TGTGCCAGCAGCACAGAAACAGGGGGCGGTGCGACTAATGAAAAACTGTTTTTT
CDR3 protein: CASSTETGGGATNEKLFF
J gene: TRBJ1-4
clone size: -
V gene: TRBV9
D gene: TRBD1

CDR3 DNA: TGTGCCAGCAGCTCTTTAGCGGGAGGGAGAGATACGCAGTATTTT
CDR3 protein: CASSSLAGGRDTQYF
J gene: TRBJ2-3
clone size: -
V gene: TRBV7-9
D gene: TRBD2

CDR3 DNA: TGCGCCAGCAGCCAAGGACCGGCAGGGGGCCAAGAGACCCAGTACTTC
CDR3 protein: CASSQGPAGGQETQYF
J gene: TRBJ2-5
clone size: -
V gene: TRBV4-3
D gene: TRBD1

CDR3 DNA: TGTGCCAGCAGCCCAAACATCAGGGGGCTAGGTACTGAAGCTTTCTTT
CDR3 protein: CASSPNIRGLGTEAFF
J gene: TRBJ1-1
clone size: -
V gene: TRBV11-2
D gene: TRBD1

CDR3 DNA: TGTGCCAGCACCGCCCCCGAGGTGTGCCAAGAGACCCAGTACTTC
CDR3 protein: CASTAPEVCQETQYF
J gene: TRBJ2-5
clone size: -
V gene: TRBV21-1
D gene: -

CDR3 DNA: TGTGCCAGCAGTGATCACGGTACCACCTATGGCTACACCTTC
CDR3 protein: CASSDHGTTYGYTF
J gene: TRBJ1-2
clone size: -
V gene: TRBV6-1
D gene: -

CDR3 DNA: TGTGCCTGGAGATTATTTGGGGGGAAGCTAGCCGGGGAGCTGTTTTTT
CDR3 protein: CAWRLFGGKLAGELFF
J gene: TRBJ2-2
clone size: -
V gene: TRBV30
D gene: -

CDR3 DNA: TGTGCCAGCAGCTTCGGCCTAGCGGCCTCCTACGAGCAGTACTTC
CDR3 protein: CASSFGLAASYEQYF
J gene: TRBJ2-7
clone size: -
V gene: TRBV9
D gene: TRBD2

CDR3 DNA: TGTGCCAGCAGTCTGGACAGGGGAACCTACAATGAGCAGTTCTTC
CDR3 protein: CASSLDRGTYNEQFF
J gene: TRBJ2-1
clone size: -
V gene: TRBV6-1
D gene: TRBD1

CDR3 DNA: TGTGCCAGCAGCTTATTCACAGGGGGTGGAAACACCATATATTTT
CDR3 protein: CASSLFTGGGNTIYF
J gene: TRBJ1-3
clone size: -
V gene: TRBV7-9
D gene: TRBD1

CDR3 DNA: TGTGCCAGCAGCTCGAGAGAAGCCTATGGCTACACCTTC
CDR3 protein: CASSSREAYGYTF
J gene: TRBJ1-2
clone size: -
V gene: TRBV7-8
D gene: -

CDR3 DNA: TGCGCCAGCAGCCAGCAAACGGGGGAGATGAAGCTTTTCTTT
CDR3 protein: CASSQQTGEMKLFF
J gene: TRBJ1-1
clone size: -
V gene: TRBV4-3
D gene: -

CDR3 DNA: TGTGCCAGCAGTCTATATGAGCAGTTCTTC
CDR3 protein: CASSLYEQFF
J gene: TRBJ2-1
clone size: -
V gene: TRBV2
D gene: -

CDR3 DNA: TGTGCCAGCAGCTTGTTGGGACTAGCGGGAGGACCCTACGAGCAGTACTTC
CDR3 protein: CASSLLGLAGGPYEQYF
J gene: TRBJ2-7
clone size: -
V gene: TRBV11-1
D gene: TRBD2

CDR3 DNA: TGTGCCAGCAGCCTTAGACAGGGAGGCAATGAGCAGTTCTTC
CDR3 protein: CASSLRQGGNEQFF
J gene: TRBJ2-1
clone size: -
V gene: TRBV11-3
D gene: -

CDR3 DNA: TGCAGCGTTGGACAGGGGGCAGACTATGGCTACACCTTC
CDR3 protein: CSVGQGADYGYTF
J gene: TRBJ1-2
clone size: -
V gene: TRBV29-1
D gene: TRBD1

CDR3 DNA: TGTGCCAGCAGCCATCCCCTCCGCGGGAGCACAGATACGCAGTATTTT
CDR3 protein: CASSHPLRGSTDTQYF
J gene: TRBJ2-3
clone size: -
V gene: TRBV4-2
D gene: -

CDR3 DNA: TGTGCCAGCAGTCAAGAGCGGGATGAGCAGTTCTTC
CDR3 protein: CASSQERDEQFF
J gene: TRBJ2-1
clone size: -
V gene: TRBV28
D gene: -